The TCR beta chain described here comes from a study of blood T cell repertoires in COVID-19. Study-level background: The United States, Italy and Spain supplied acute and convalescent COVID-19 samples. The analysed material was cDNA or gDNA that came from T cells, B-cell-depleted T cells, or PBMCs.

The CDR3 length is 13 residues. V was clipped by 1 base and J by 3 bases, with 6 bases between them. Germline values: CDR1 SGHAT, CDR2 FQNNGV. Per the study methods: For nucleated cells, counts were estimated from reference gene primer amplification. Profiled with immunoSEQ multiplex PCR; TCRdb holds only in-frame clones, not every one. V and J calls and clone size are copied from that table; D and trimming were computed from the DNA. This table holds some 140,000 clones, roughly 78% found once. The sequence came from a man aged 60 to 69 with acute or convalescent COVID-19. Sequenced: peripheral blood. The chain is built from TRBV11-2 and TRBJ1-1; D is uncertain. CDR3 amino acids: CASSLGAYTEAFF. CDR3 nucleotide sequence: TGTGCCAGCAGCTTAGGCGCCTACACTGAAGCTTTCTTT.